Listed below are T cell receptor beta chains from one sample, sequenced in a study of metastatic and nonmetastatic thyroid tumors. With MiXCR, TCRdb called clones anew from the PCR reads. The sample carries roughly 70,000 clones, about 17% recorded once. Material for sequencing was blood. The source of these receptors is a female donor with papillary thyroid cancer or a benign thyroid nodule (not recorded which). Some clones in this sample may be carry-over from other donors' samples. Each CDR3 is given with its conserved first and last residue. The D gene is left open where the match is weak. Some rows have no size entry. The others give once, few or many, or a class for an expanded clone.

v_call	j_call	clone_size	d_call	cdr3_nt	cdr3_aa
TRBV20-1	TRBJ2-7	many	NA	TGCAGTGCTAGAGATTTGGCAGGGATCGGTTACGAGCAGTACTTC	CSARDLAGIGYEQYF
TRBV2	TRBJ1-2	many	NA	TGTGCCAGCAGTTCCACCGGATCCGGGCCGTCGGGGTATGGCTACACCTTC	CASSSTGSGPSGYGYTF
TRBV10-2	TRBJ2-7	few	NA	TGCGCCAGCAGTGAGTCTATGGGGATCGAGCAGTACTTC	CASSESMGIEQYF
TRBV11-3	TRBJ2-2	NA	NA	TGTGCCAGCAGTCCCGGGGGGCTAGCGCCCGGGGAGCTGTTTTTT	CASSPGGLAPGELFF
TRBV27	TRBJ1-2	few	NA	TGTGCCAGCCGACTAACGGGGAACTATGGCTACACCTTC	CASRLTGNYGYTF
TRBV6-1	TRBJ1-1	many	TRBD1	TGTGCCAGCAGTCGGGACAGGGGTTACACTGAAGCTTTCTTT	CASSRDRGYTEAFF
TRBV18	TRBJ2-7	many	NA	TGTGCCAGCTCACCAGTAGCCTTAGGGGAGCAGTACTTC	CASSPVALGEQYF
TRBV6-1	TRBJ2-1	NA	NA	TGTGCCAGCAGTGAATGGCGTAACGCCTACAATGAGCAGTTCTTC	CASSEWRNAYNEQFF
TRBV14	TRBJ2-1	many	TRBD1	TGTGCCAGCAGCCAAGTAAACAGGGGCGGCAATGAGCAGTTCTTC	CASSQVNRGGNEQFF
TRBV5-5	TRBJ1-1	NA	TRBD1	TGTGCCAGCAGGCTGGGACAGACGAACACTGAAGCTTTCTTT	CASRLGQTNTEAFF
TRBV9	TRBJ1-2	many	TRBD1	TGTGCCAGCAGCCCAGGACAGGGCTCTGGCTACACCTTC	CASSPGQGSGYTF
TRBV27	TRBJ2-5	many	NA	TGTGCCAGCAGTTCCCCGGTTAGGGGCGAGGAGACCCAGTACTTC	CASSSPVRGEETQYF
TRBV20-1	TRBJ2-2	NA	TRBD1	TGCAGTGCTAGAGAGCGAGACAGGGGGTTGGCCGGGGAGCTGTTTTTT	CSARERDRGLAGELFF
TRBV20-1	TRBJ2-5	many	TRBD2	TGCAGTGCCTCCTCTTCCCCGGGACTAAGGATGCGGACCCAGTACTTC	CSASSSPGLRMRTQYF
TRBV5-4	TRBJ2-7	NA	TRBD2	TGTGCCAGCTCTCGGACTAGCTTCCTCGAGCAGTACTTC	CASSRTSFLEQYF
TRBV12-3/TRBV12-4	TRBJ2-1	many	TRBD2	TGTGCCACCGGGGGGGATCATCAGCGCGAGCAGTTCTTC	CATGGDHQREQFF
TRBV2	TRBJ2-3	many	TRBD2	TGTGCCAGCCGTCGTAGCGGGCTCACAGATACGCAGTATTTT	CASRRSGLTDTQYF
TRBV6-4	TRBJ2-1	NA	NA	TGTGCCAGCAGTAGGGGTGTAGGAAGCGAGCAGTTCTTC	CASSRGVGSEQFF
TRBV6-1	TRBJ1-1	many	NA	TGTGCCAGCAGTGTAGCACACATGAACACTGAAGCTTTCTTT	CASSVAHMNTEAFF
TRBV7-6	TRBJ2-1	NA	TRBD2	TGTGCCAGCAGCTCGGGACTAGCGGGTCCCTGGGGGAATGGTCAGTTCTTC	CASSSGLAGPWGNGQFF
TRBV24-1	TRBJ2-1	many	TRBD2	TGTGCCACCAGTGATGAGCGGGGGACCTTCCGCCATGAGCAGTTCTTC	CATSDERGTFRHEQFF
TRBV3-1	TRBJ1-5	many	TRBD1	TGTGCCAGCAGCTACGCGTCCGGGACAGGTGTGAGCAATCAGCCCCAGCATTTT	CASSYASGTGVSNQPQHF
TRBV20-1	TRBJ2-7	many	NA	TGCAGTGCTAACCCCCTAAGCGTGGTAGGTAGCGAGCAGTACTTC	CSANPLSVVGSEQYF
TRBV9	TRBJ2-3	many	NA	TGTGCCAGCAGCGTAGCGCCTGGTCATCTCACAGATACGCAGTATTTT	CASSVAPGHLTDTQYF
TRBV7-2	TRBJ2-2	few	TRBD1	TGTGCCAGCAGTCGCCAGGGGGCCACCGGGGAGCTGTTTTTT	CASSRQGATGELFF
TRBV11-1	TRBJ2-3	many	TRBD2	TGTGCCAGCAGCTTCCTCCGGGACTACCTCACAGATACGCAGTATTTT	CASSFLRDYLTDTQYF
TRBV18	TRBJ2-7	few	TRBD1	TGTGCCAGCTCACAGGCAGGGGGCTACGAGCAGTACTTC	CASSQAGGYEQYF
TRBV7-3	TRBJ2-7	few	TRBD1	TGTGCCAGCAGCTCGTCGGGACAGGGGACCTACGAGCAGTACTTC	CASSSSGQGTYEQYF
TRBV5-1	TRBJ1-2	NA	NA	TGCGCCAGCAGCCCAGGAGAGGTAGACTATGGCTACACCTTC	CASSPGEVDYGYTF
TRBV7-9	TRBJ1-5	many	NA	TGTGCCAGCAGTCAGTCGGACGGAAATCAGCCCCAGCATTTT	CASSQSDGNQPQHF
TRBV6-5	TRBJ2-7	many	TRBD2	TGTGCCAGCAGTTACTCGAGTAGTAGTAGCGGGACGTACGAGCAGTACTTC	CASSYSSSSSGTYEQYF
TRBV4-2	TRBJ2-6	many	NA	TGTGCCAGCAGCCACGACAGCTTTTCCGGGGCCAACGTCCTGACTTTC	CASSHDSFSGANVLTF
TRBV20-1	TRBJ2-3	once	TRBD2	TGCAGTGCTAGATCCAACCTAGCGGGGTACACAGATACGCAGTATTTT	CSARSNLAGYTDTQYF
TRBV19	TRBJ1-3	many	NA	TGTGCCAGTACAAAGTTGGGTTACGTGTCTCTATCCTCTGGAAACACCATATATTTT	CASTKLGYVSLSSGNTIYF
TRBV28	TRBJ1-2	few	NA	TGTGCCAGCGGCGTTCGTGGCTACACCTTC	CASGVRGYTF
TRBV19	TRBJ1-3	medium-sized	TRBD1	TGTGCCAGTAGGGGACAGAACTCTGGAAACACCATATATTTT	CASRGQNSGNTIYF
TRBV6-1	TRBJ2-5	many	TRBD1	TGTGCCAGCAAAAGACAGGGAACAGAGACCCAGTACTTC	CASKRQGTETQYF